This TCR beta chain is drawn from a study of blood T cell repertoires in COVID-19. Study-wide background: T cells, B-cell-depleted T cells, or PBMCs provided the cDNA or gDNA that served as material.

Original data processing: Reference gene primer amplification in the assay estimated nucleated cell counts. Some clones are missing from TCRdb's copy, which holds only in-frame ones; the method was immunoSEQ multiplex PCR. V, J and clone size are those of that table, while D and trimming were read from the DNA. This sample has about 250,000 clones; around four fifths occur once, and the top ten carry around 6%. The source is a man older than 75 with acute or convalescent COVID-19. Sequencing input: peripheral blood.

The CDR3 spells CASSIDRANSPLHF. In DNA form, the CDR3 reads TGTGCCAGCAGTATCGACAGGGCTAATTCACCCCTCCACTTT. This chain joins TRBV6-5 and TRBJ1-6, with 7 positions matching TRBD1. In germline, CDR1 is MNHEY, CDR2 SVGAGI. The CDR3 is 14 residues long. With V trimmed by 5 bases and J by 6 bases, 4 bases remained unmatched.